This T cell receptor beta chain was retrieved from a study of monozygotic twins with inflammatory bowel disease. Looked up from germline, CDR1 is SGHDT and CDR2 is YYEEEE. The CDR3 consists of 14 residues. TCRdb processed the 5' RACE reads again and assigns one entry to each CDR3 protein, with no DNA. Its clone listing holds about 160,000 distinct CDR3 sequences. About this clonotype: The antigen is not known.

Points from the study as a whole: Between concordant and discordant twins, repertoire similarity failed to differ, a result that limited power may explain.

This TCR was sampled from a human donor with ulcerative colitis or Crohn's disease, or a healthy co-twin of an affected twin (not recorded which). This chain uses TRBV5-6 with TRBJ2-7; without DNA, the TCRdb call of TRBD1 cannot be checked. Sequenced material: blood. The CDR3: CASRGAGQTYEQYF.